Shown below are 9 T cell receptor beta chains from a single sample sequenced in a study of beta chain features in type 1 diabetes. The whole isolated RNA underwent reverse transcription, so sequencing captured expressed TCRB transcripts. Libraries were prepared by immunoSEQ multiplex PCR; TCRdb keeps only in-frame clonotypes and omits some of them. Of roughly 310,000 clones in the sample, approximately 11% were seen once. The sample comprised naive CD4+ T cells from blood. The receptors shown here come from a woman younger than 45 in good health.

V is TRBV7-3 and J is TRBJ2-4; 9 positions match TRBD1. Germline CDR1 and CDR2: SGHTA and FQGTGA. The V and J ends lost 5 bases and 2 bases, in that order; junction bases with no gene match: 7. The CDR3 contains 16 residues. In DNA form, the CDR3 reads TGTGCCAGCAGCAAGACAGGGGGAGAGCCCAAAAACATTCAGTACTTC. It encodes CASSKTGGEPKNIQYF.

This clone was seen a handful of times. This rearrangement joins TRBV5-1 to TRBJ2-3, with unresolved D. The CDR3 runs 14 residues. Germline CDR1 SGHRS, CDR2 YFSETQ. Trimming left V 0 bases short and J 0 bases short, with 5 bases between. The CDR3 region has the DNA TGCGCCAGCAGCTTGGGGCCTAGCACAGATACGCAGTATTTT. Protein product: CASSLGPSTDTQYF.

The CDR3 sequence is CAWSVRGGSEQFF. The CDR3 DNA reads as TGTGCCTGGAGTGTACGGGGGGGGAGTGAGCAGTTCTTC. The rearrangement links TRBV30 to TRBJ2-1; TRBD2 agrees at 8 bases. The CDR3 loop spans 13 amino acids. Germline loops: CDR1 GTSNPN, CDR2 SVGIG (reference sequence). V lost 0 bases to trimming and J lost 9 bases; unmatched junction nucleotides: 4. Full variable domain (outside the CDR3, taken from reference TRBV30 and TRBJ2-1): SQTIHQWPATLVQPVGSPLSLECTVEGTSNPNLYWYRQAAGRGLQLLFYSVGIGQISSEVPQNLSASRPQDRQFILSSKKLLLSDSGFYLCAWSVRGGSEQFFGPGTRLTVL.

The DNA for the CDR3 is TGTGCCAGCTCACCTTCCAGTCCCCGTAACCTTCCCACAGATACGCAGTATTTT. Its translation is CASSPSSPRNLPTDTQYF. J is TRBJ2-3 and V is TRBV18; D unresolved. The CDR3 runs 18 residues. Germline CDR1 reads KGHSH; CDR2 reads LQKENI. Trimming pared 3 bases from V and 2 bases from J, leaving 21 bases between.

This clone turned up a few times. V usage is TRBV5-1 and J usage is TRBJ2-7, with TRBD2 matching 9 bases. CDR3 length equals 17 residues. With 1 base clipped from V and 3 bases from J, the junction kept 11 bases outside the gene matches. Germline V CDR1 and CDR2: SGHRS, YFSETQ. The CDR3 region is CASSLLTSGTLIYEQYF. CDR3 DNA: TGCGCCAGCAGCTTGCTGACTAGCGGAACGTTAATCTACGAGCAGTACTTC.

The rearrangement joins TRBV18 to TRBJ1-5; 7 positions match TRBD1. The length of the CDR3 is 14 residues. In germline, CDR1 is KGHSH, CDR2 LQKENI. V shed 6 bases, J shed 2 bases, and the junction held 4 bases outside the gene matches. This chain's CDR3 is CASSQGQGNQPQHF. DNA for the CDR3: TGTGCCAGCTCCCAAGGACAGGGCAATCAGCCCCAGCATTTT.

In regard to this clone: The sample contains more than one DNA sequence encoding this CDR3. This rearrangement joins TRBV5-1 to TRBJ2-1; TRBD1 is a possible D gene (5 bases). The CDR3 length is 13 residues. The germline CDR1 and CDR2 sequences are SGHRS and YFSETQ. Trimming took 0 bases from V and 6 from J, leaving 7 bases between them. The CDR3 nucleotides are TGCGCCAGCAGCTTGGGACAGAGCAATGAGCAGTTCTTC. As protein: CASSLGQSNEQFF.

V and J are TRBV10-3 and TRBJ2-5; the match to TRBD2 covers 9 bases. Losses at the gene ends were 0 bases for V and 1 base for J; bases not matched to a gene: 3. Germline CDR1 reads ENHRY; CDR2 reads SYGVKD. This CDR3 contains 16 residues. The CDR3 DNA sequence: TGTGCCATCAGTGAGTCTGGGACTAGCCCCCAAGAGACCCAGTACTTC. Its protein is CAISESGTSPQETQYF.

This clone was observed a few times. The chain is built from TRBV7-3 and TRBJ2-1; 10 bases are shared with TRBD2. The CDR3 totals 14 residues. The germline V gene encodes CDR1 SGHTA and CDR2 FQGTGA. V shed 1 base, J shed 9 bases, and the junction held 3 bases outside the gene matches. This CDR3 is CASSLRGLAAEQFF. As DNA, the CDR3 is TGTGCCAGCAGCTTAAGAGGACTAGCGGCTGAGCAGTTCTTC.